This TCR beta chain was recorded in a study of identical twins (dated by TCRdb to about 2016). Looking at the study overall: To test whether fetal clonotypes persist, this study deep-sequenced TCR alpha and beta repertoires from monozygotic twins, from unrelated adults of various ages, and from cord blood. To rule out contamination, replicate twin experiments were performed at different times with different library preparation protocols. Findings and caveats that apply to the study as a whole: Compared with coincidental sharing between unrelated individuals, out-of-frame TCR alpha sequences shared between twins had an excess of sequences with low generation probability. Recombination models systematically underestimated out-of-frame TCR alpha sharing in monozygotic twins but agreed with sharing between unrelated individuals. A weaker excess of twin sharing was found in beta out-of-frame sequences because the signal-to-noise ratio was lowered by fewer shared sequences. Zero-insertion analyses could be partly confounded by invariant T cells such as MAIT and iNKT, although diverse VJ usage argued against such confounding for most clonotypes. Fewer insertions were carried by abundant cord blood beta clonotypes; a weaker similar trend was observed in young adult naive repertoires, while no such trend was observed in memory repertoires. Conclusions relied on cross-sectional statistical analysis, since the same donors could not be followed over many years.

The CDR3 runs 12 residues from the cysteine to the phenylalanine. The retained sequence is limited to the CDR3, 36 bases, with the frame set at the first base. Clipping removes 7 bases from V and 4 bases from J, with 4 as the unmatched junction base count. CDR1 and CDR2, looked up from the germline V gene, are SQVTM and ANQGSEA. About this clonotype itself: The antigen it binds to is not known. Base qualities were left out, and no much larger clone turns up one base away.

All donors were healthy Caucasians. The twin cohort consisted of three pairs of female monozygotic twins, all aged roughly 18 to 29 years. RNA for TCR libraries was isolated from peripheral blood mononuclear cells. Preparation of the library involved 5' RACE. The sequencer was an Illumina HiSeq 2000. A universal primer binding site was added through template switching, and the final cDNA carried a unique molecular identifier so that TCR cDNA molecules could be counted accurately. First-strand cDNA for TCR alpha and beta chains was synthesized from specific primers in the conserved constant-segment region. To control for contamination, each cDNA library was double barcoded with a SMART-Mk sample barcode plus Illumina barcodes. TruSeq adapter sequences along with Illumina sample barcodes were introduced in two successive PCR steps. Sequencing of the TCR alpha and beta cDNA libraries was done on the Illumina HiSeq platform using custom primers. From the authors' description of their analysis: Unique molecular identifiers were extracted from raw reads with MiGEC, and CDR3 positions were determined with MiXCR. Recombination models were inferred per individual with the repgenHMM and IGoR tools using an EM algorithm. The tcR package in R was used for shared clonotype analysis, with sharing normalized by the product of cloneset sizes. To study raw recombination without the effects of thymic and clonal selection, out-of-frame nonproductive sequences were analyzed. TCRdb applied fastp at Q25 and MiXCR to the public reads, then kept only in-frame beta chains. Every distinct CDR3 protein forms one entry, paired with its most common genes and DNA. The V and J calls come from TCRdb's annotation, not from the publication. This sample has approximately 680,000 distinct CDR3 sequences in its table, and under 8.5% of those were observed once. The ten largest clones capture 1.6% of the sample.

These data were likewise used in another study, on yellow fever vaccine responses in identical twins. Looking at the second paper: According to the authors, the vaccine-induced T cell response in identical twins seemed to be partly convergent and partly specific to each individual. In identical twins, the study followed T cell clones that responded to the vaccine with precision.

The V gene is TRBV29-1 and the J gene is TRBJ2-5, with 9 middle bases fitting TRBD1. The sample was PBMCs. This clonotype originated in a young woman in good health. This receptor has the CDR3 CSAWDRVETQYF. The nucleotide sequence reads as follows: TGCAGCGCTTGGGACAGGGTAGAGACCCAGTACTTC.